This TCR beta chain was profiled in a study of blood T cell repertoires in COVID-19. Across the whole study: Some COVID-19 samples were acute and others convalescent; all came from the United States, Italy and Spain.

In the original workflow: Amplifying reference gene primers gave estimates of nucleated cell counts. Assay: immunoSEQ multiplex PCR; the TCRdb copy retains only in-frame clones and omits some. V, J and clone size are those of that table, while D and trimming were read from the DNA. The sample carries 150,000 to 200,000 clones, 80% to 90% recorded once. There are 15 residues in the CDR3. V lost 4 bases, J lost 3 bases, and 13 bases lay in between. From germline, CDR1 is SEHNR and CDR2 FQNEAQ (reference sequence). The V and J genes are TRBV7-9 and TRBJ1-5; D uncertain. The clonotype originates from a man aged 45-65 years with active or convalescent COVID-19. Sequences were obtained from peripheral blood. The CDR3 DNA reads as TGTGCCAGCAGCTCCTCGGGGAGAAACAATCAGCCCCAGCATTTT. It encodes CASSSSGRNNQPQHF. Full variable domain (rest looked up from reference TRBV7-9 and TRBJ1-5): DTGVSQNPRHKITKRGQNVTFRCDPISEHNRLYWYRQTLGQGPEFLTYFQNEAQLEKSRLLSDRFSAERPKGSFSTLEIQRTEQGDSAMYLCASSSSGRNNQPQHFGDGTRLSIL.